This T cell receptor (beta chain) comes out of a study of blood T cells in healthy people across ages. Germline CDR1 reads MNHEY; CDR2 reads SVGEGT. The V and J ends lost 7 bases and 6 bases respectively, with 13 bases between them. The CDR3 has 13 amino acids. In the case of this clonotype: The antigen is unknown.

Findings of the study overall: Both higher diversity and more naive CD4+ cells marked long-lived donors when set against aged donors.

Together with a sample-barcoded 5' primer, a J-beta primer mix was included in a second PCR lasting about 7 to 11 cycles. TCRdb passed the 5' RACE reads through MiXCR, listing each CDR3 protein once. The sample has about 800,000 distinct CDR3 sequences, more than 20% seen once; the top ten hold approximately 3.7%. Separately, the same data were catalogued under a study of T cells of mothers and their children. That work contributes: The cDNA synthesis received all extracted RNA, at approximately 1.4 ug per 15 ul. Approximately 2.7 million TCR beta reads per child versus over 9.5 million per mother. Slightly higher but non-significant overlap marked related mother-child pairs versus unrelated pairs.

The chain has TRBV6-2 or TRBV6-3 and TRBJ2-1; D is ambiguous. The sequence was collected from a boy aged 5-17 years in good health. The sequenced sample consisted of blood. Written as DNA, the CDR3 is TGTGCCAGCACATCGAGGCCCGGCAATGAGCAGTTCTTC. The encoded protein is CASTSRPGNEQFF.